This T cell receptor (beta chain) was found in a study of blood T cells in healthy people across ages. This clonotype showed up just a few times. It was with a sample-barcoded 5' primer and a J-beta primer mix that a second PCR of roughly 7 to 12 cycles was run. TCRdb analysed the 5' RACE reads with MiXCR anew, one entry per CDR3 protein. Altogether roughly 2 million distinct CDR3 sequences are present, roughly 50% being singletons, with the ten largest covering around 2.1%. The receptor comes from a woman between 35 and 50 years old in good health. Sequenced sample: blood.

The CDR3 region has the DNA TGTGCCAGCAGCTTGTATCCGCGACATCTGGAGACCCAGTACTTC. Protein product: CASSLYPRHLETQYF. The V call is TRBV5-5, the J call TRBJ2-7, with D hard to call. The end of the DNA fits TRBJ2-5 better, so the J call may be wrong. The germline gives CDR1 SGHKS, CDR2 YYEKEE (reference sequence). The CDR3 contains 15 residues.